Below, one T cell receptor beta chain is given with its context. Some clones are missing from TCRdb's copy, which holds only in-frame ones; the method was immunoSEQ multiplex PCR. Here the sample spans about 44,000 clones, 95% to 97% being singletons. The source of the sample is a study of technical replicates of blood from a few donors. V was cut by 4 bases and J by 0 bases, with 4 bases left in between. The CDR3 runs to 14 residues. CDR1 is MGHRA and CDR2 is YSYEKL in the germline V gene. The receptor comes from a human donor in good health. The chain is built from TRBV4-1 and TRBJ2-6; D is undetermined. Input material: T cells isolated from PBMCs. The CDR3 DNA sequence: TGCGCCAGCAGCCCTAGCTCTGGGGCCAACGTCCTGACTTTC. Residues: CASSPSSGANVLTF.